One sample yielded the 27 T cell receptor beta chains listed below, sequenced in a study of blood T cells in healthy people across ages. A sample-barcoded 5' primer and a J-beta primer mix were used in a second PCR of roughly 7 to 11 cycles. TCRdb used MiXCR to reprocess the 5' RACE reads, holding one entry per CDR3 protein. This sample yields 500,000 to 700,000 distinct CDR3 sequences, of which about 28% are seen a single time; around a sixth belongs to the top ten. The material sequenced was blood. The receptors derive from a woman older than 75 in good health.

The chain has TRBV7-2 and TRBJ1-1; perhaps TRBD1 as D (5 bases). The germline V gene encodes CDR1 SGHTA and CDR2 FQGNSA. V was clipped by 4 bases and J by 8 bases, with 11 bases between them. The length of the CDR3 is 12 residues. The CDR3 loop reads CASSYGTIEAFF. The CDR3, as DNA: TGTGCCAGCAGCTACGGGACGATAGAAGCTTTCTTT. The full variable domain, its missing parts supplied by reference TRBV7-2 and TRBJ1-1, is GAGVSQSPSNKVTEKGKDVELRCDPISGHTALYWYRQSLGQGLEFLIYFQGNSAPDKSGLPSDRFSAERTGGSVSTLTIQRTQQEDSAVYLCASSYGTIEAFFGQGTRLTVV.

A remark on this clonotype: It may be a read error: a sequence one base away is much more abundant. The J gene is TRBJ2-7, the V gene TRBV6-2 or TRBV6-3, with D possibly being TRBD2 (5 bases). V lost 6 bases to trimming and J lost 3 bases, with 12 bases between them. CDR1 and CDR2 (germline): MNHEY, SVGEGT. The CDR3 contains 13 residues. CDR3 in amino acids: CASRYGGNYEQYF. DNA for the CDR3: TGTGCCAGCAGGTATGGAGGAAACTACGAGCAGTACTTC.

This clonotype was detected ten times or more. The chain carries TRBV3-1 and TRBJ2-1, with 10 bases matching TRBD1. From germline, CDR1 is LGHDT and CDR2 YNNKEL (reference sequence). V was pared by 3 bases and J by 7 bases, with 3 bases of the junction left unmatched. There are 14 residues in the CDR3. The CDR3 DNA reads TGTGCCAGCAGCCACCGGGACAGGGGAAATGAGCAGTTCTTC. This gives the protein CASSHRDRGNEQFF.

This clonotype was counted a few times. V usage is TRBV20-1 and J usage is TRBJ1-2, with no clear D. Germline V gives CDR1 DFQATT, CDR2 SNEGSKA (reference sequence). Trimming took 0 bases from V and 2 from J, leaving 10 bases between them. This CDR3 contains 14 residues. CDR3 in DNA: TGCAGTGCTAGAGATCAAAGAAACAACTATGGCTACACCTTC. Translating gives CSARDQRNNYGYTF.

CDR3 coding DNA: TGTGCCAGCACTCCACTCCGGGACAGGGATGGCTACACCTTC. The encoded protein is CASTPLRDRDGYTF. The V call is TRBV7-2, the J call TRBJ1-2; 9 positions agree with TRBD1. The germline V gene has CDR1 SGHTA and CDR2 FQGNSA. This CDR3 region has 14 residues. Trimming cost V 7 bases and J 6 bases; bases outside gene matches: 9.

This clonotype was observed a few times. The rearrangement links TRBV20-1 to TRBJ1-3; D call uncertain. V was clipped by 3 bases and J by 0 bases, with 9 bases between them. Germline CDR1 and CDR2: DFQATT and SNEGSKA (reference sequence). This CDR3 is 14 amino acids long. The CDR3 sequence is CSARDPNSGNTIYF. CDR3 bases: TGCAGTGCTAGGGACCCCAACTCTGGAAACACCATATATTTT.

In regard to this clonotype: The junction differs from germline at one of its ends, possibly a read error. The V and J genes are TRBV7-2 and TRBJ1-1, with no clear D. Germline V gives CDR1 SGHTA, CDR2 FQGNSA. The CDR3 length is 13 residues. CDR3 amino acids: CASCLPTPLEAFF. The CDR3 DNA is TGTGCCAGCTGCTTACCTACACCTCTTGAAGCTTTCTTT.

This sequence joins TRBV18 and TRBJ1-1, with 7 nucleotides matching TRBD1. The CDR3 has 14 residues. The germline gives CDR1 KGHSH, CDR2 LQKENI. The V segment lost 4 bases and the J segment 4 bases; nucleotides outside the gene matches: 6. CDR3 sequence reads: CASSLHRGGTEAFF. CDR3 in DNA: TGTGCCAGCTCACTACACAGGGGTGGCACTGAAGCTTTCTTT. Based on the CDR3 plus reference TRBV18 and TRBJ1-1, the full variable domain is NAGVMQNPRHLVRRRGQEARLRCSPMKGHSHVYWYRQLPEEGLKFMVYLQKENIIDESGMPKERFSAEFPKEGPSILRIQQVVRGDSAAYFCASSLHRGGTEAFFGQGTRLTVV.

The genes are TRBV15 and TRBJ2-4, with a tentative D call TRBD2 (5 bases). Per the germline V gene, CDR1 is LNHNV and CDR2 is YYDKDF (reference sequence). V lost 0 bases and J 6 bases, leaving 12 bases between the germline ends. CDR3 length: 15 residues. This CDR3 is CATSRDRGMGNIQYF. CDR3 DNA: TGTGCCACCAGCAGAGATCGGGGTATGGGAAACATTCAGTACTTC.

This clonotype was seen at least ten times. The CDR3 DNA reads TGTGCCATCAGTGAGTCGGTAGGGAATGAGCAGTTCTTC. Its protein product is CAISESVGNEQFF. The chain combines TRBV10-3 with TRBJ2-1; D unclear. Deletions cut 0 bases from V and 7 bases from J, with 7 bases between. Germline assignment: CDR1 ENHRY and CDR2 SYGVKD. The CDR3 is made up of 13 amino acids.

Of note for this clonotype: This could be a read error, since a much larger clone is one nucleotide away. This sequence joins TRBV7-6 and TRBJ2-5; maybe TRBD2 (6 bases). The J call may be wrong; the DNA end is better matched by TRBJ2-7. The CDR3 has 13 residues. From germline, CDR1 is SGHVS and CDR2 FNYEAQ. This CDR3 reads CASSLGRTTEQYF. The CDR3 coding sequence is TGTGCCAGCAGCTTAGGACGGACTACCGAGCAGTACTTC.

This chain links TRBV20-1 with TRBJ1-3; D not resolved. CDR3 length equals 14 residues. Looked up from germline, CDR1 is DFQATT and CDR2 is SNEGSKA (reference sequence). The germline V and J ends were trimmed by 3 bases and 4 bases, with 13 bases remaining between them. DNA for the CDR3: TGCAGTGCTAGCGGCCATGGGGTAGGAAACACCATATATTTT. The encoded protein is CSASGHGVGNTIYF.

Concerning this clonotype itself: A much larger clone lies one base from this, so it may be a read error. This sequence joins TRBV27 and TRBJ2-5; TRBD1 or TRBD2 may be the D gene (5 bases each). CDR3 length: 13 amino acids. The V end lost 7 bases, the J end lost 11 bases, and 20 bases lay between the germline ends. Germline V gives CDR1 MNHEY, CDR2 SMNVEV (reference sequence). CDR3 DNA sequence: TGTGCCAGCACCTTTGGGGACGGGAATGAGCAGTACTTC. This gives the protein CASTFGDGNEQYF.

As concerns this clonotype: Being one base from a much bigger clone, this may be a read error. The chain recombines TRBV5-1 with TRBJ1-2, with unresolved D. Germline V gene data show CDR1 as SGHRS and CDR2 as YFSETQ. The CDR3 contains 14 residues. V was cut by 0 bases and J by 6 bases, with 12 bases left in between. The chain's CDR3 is CASSLAEVEHGYTF. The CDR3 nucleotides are TGCGCCAGCAGCTTGGCCGAGGTGGAGCATGGCTACACCTTC.

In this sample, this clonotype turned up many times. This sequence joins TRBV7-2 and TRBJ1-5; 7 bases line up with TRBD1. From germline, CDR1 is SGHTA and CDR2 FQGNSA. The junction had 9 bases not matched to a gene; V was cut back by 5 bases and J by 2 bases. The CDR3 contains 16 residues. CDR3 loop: CASSRGRGIRNQPQHF. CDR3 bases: TGTGCCAGCAGCCGGGGCAGGGGGATCCGCAATCAGCCCCAGCATTTT.

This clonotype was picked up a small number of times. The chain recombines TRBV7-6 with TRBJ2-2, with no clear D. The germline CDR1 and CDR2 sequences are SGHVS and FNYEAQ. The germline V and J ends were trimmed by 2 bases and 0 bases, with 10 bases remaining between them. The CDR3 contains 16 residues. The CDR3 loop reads CASSLTLEPNTGELFF. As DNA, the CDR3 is TGTGCCAGCAGCTTAACCCTAGAGCCGAACACCGGGGAGCTGTTTTTT.

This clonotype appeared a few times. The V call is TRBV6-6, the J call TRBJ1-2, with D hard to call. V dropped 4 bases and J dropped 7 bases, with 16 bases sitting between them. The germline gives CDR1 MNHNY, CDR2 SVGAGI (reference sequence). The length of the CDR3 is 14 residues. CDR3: CASSSKQTVAGYTF. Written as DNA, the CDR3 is TGTGCCAGCAGTTCCAAGCAGACTGTAGCTGGCTACACCTTC.

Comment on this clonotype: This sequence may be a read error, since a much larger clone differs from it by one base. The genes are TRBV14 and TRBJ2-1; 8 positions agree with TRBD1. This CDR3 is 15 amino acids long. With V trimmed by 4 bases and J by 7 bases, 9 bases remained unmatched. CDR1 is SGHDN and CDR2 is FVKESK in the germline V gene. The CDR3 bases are TGTGCCAGCAGCCGATCAGGACAGGGTCGGAATGAGCAGTTCTTC. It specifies CASSRSGQGRNEQFF.

Written as DNA, the CDR3 is TGTGCCAGCAGCTCGCTCGACAGGGCTGTATACAATGAGCAGTTCTTC. This gives the protein CASSSLDRAVYNEQFF. This chain joins TRBV7-9 and TRBJ2-1; 7 nucleotides match TRBD1. CDR3 size: 16 residues. CDR1 and CDR2 from the germline V gene are SEHNR and FQNEAQ (reference sequence). Trimming cost V 4 bases and J 4 bases; bases outside gene matches: 10.

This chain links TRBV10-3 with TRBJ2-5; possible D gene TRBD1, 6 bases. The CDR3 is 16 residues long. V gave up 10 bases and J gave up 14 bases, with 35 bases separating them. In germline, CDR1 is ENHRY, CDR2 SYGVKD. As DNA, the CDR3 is TGTGCCACCGAAGCCGGGGCGCGAGGGGACACGGGTGAGCACTACTTC. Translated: CATEAGARGDTGEHYF.

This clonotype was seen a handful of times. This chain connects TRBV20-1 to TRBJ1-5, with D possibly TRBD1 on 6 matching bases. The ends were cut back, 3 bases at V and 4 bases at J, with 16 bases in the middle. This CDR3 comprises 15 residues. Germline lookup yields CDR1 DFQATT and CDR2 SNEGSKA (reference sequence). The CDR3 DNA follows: TGCAGTGCTAGCCGACAGGTCGAGACTAATCAGCCCCAGCATTTT. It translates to CSASRQVETNQPQHF.

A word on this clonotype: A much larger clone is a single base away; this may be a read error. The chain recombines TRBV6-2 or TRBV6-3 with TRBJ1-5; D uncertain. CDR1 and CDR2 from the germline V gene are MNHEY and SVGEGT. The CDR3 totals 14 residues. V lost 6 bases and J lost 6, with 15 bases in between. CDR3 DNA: TGTGCCAGCAGGTACGCCGGTCGGGGTCAGCCCCAGCATTTT. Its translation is CASRYAGRGQPQHF.

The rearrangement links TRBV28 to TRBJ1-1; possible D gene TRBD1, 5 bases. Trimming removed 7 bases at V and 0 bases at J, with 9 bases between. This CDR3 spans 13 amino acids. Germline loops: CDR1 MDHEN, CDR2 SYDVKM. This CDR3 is CASTTTVNTEAFF. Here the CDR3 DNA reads TGTGCCAGCACCACGACAGTGAACACTGAAGCTTTCTTT.

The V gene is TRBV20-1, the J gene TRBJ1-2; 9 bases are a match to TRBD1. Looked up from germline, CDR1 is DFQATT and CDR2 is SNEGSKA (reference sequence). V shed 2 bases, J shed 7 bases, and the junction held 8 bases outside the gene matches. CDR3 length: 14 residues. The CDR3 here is CSARWTGAGFGYTF. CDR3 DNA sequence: TGCAGTGCTAGATGGACAGGGGCAGGGTTTGGCTACACCTTC.

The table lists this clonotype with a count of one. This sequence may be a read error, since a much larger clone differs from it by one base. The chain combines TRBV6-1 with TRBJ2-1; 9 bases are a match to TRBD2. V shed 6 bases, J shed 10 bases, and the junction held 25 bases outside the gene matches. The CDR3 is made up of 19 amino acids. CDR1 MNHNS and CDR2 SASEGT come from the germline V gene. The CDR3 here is CASRTLGLGGGVITYEQFF. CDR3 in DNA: TGTGCCAGCAGAACCCTAGGACTAGGCGGGGGGGTCATTACCTACGAGCAGTTCTTC.

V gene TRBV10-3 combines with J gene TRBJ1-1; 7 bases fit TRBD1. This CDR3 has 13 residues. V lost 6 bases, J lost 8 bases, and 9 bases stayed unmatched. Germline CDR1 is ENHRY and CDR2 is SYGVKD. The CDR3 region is CAIREDRISEAFF. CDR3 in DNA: TGTGCCATCAGGGAGGACAGGATCTCGGAAGCTTTCTTT.

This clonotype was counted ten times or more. This chain's CDR3 is CASTGRASYGYTF. The CDR3 DNA reads as TGTGCCAGCACCGGACGGGCAAGCTATGGCTACACCTTC. V is TRBV12-3 or TRBV12-4 and J is TRBJ1-2; no definite D call. The CDR3 extends over 13 amino acids. The ends were cut back, 7 bases at V and 4 bases at J, with 13 bases in the middle.